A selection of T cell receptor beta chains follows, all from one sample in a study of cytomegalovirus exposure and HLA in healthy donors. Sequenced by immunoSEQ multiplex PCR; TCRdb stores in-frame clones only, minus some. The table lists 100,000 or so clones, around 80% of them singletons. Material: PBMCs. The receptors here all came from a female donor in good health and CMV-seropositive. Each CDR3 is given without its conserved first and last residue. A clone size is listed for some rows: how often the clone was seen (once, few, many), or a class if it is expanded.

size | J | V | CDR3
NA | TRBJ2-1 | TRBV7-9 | ASSQMAGALNEQF
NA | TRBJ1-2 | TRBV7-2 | ASSLMGGPGGYT
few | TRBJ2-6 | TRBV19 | ASSGGTSGANGLT
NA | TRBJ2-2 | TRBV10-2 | ASSETGLQAGELF
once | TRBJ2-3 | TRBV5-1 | ASSPGGSTDTQY
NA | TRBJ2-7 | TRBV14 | ASSQVSGGTGEQY
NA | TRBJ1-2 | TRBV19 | ASSTGDRENYGYT
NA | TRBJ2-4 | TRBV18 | ASSANTGGPGKNIQY
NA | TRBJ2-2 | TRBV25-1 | ASSVGGGTGELF
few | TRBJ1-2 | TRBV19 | ASTQTGYGYT
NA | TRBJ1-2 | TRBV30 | AWSDRAPAGYT
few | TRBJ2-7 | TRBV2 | ASKEQGAYEQY
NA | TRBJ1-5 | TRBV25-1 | ASSGTGLKPQH
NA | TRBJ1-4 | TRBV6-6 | ASRNPAGWEKLF
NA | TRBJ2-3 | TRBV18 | ASSPRRTGETDTQY
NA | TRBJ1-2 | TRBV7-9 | SSAPGNFYT
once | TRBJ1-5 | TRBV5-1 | ASSLEPQSQPQH